Presented here are 6 T cell receptor beta chains from one specimen sequenced in a study of shared clonotypes between healthy human individuals. The data were produced by immunoSEQ multiplex PCR, yet TCRdb's version contains in-frame clones alone and is incomplete. Among 300,000 or so clones, around 67% were seen once, and the ten largest hold about 9.4%. The sample comprised memory CD4+ T cells sorted from blood. The subset here: CD45RA-negative fraction. The receptors stem from a man aged 25 to 40 in good health.

The J gene is TRBJ1-1, the V gene TRBV9; maybe TRBD1 (6 bases). Germline V gives CDR1 SGDLS, CDR2 YYNGEE. The V and J ends lost 0 bases and 0 bases respectively, with 21 bases between them. The CDR3 has 19 residues. This CDR3 reads CASSVGITGRWGMNTEAFF. CDR3 bases: TGTGCCAGCAGCGTAGGGATCACAGGGAGATGGGGCATGAACACTGAAGCTTTCTTT.

The V gene is TRBV28, the J gene TRBJ2-7, with TRBD1 identical over 9 bases. Per the germline V gene, CDR1 is MDHEN and CDR2 is SYDVKM. The length of the CDR3 is 15 residues. The V and J ends lost 5 bases and 4 bases, in that order; junction bases with no gene match: 9. The chain's CDR3 is CASSPTGTGNYEQYF. The CDR3 bases are TGTGCCAGCAGTCCCACCGGGACAGGGAATTACGAGCAGTACTTC.

This chain connects TRBV27 to TRBJ2-1; D is unclear. The germline CDR1 and CDR2 sequences are MNHEY and SMNVEV (reference sequence). This CDR3 spans 15 amino acids. Between the trimmed V and J ends, which lost 5 bases and 0 bases, there was a span of 11 bases. The DNA of the CDR3 is TGTGCCAGCAGTCCCCGAAGGGACTCCTACAATGAGCAGTTCTTC. Amino acids: CASSPRRDSYNEQFF.

This chain connects TRBV28 to TRBJ1-5; 8 bases map to TRBD1. CDR1 and CDR2 (germline): MDHEN, SYDVKM. The CDR3 is 12 residues long. Trimming took 8 bases from V and 6 from J; bases not matched to a gene: 3. The CDR3 reads CASFTGGQPQHF. In DNA, the CDR3 is TGTGCCAGCTTCACAGGGGGTCAGCCCCAGCATTTT.

V and J are TRBV27 and TRBJ2-7; either TRBD1 or TRBD2 may fit D (6 bases each). Trimming pared 4 bases from V and 6 bases from J, leaving 19 bases between. The CDR3 has 15 amino acids. Germline V gene lookup returns CDR1 MNHEY and CDR2 SMNVEV (reference sequence). In DNA, the CDR3 is TGTGCCAGCAGTTCTTTACCGGGGGCGAGGGTCGAGCAGTACTTC. Protein product: CASSSLPGARVEQYF.

This clone was seen more than once but under ten times. The V gene is TRBV29-1, the J gene TRBJ1-2; D is unclear. CDR1 and CDR2 (germline): SQVTM, ANQGSEA. V lost 4 bases and J 7 bases, leaving 13 bases between the germline ends. The CDR3 length is 12 residues. CDR3 in DNA: TGCAGCGTTGTGATGGGTTTTGGTGGCTACACCTTC. Amino acids: CSVVMGFGGYTF.